This T cell receptor beta chain was sequenced for a study of T cell responses to AZD1222 COVID-19 vaccine. Study as a whole: Samples with a second dose at about 4 or about 12 weeks were pooled together.

Here immunoSEQ multiplex PCR was the method, and the copy in TCRdb shows in-frame clones only, minus some. Of 150,000 to 190,000 clones listed, approximately 90% are singletons. Study-wide results and limits: Epitopes outside B.1.351 and B.1.1.7 mutated regions reportedly drew nearly half of spike TCRs. Just 6 or 7 AZD1222 recipients were seropositive at baseline. Clonal diversity may have been underestimated in mostly white British donors.

A remark on this clone: What it binds is unknown.

Germline lookup yields CDR1 KGHSH and CDR2 LQKENI. The CDR3 runs to 12 residues. Trimming shortened V by 7 bases and J by 4 bases, and 10 bases separated the two germline ends. This receptor was taken from an adult in good health. The sample in question was peripheral blood, obtained on day 0 of AZD1222 vaccination. The genes are TRBV18 and TRBJ1-1; D unresolved. The CDR3 protein is CASCGGRTEAFF. The CDR3, as DNA: TGTGCCAGCTGTGGTGGTCGCACTGAAGCTTTCTTT.